This T cell receptor (beta chain) stems from a study of blood T cells in healthy people across ages. General observations from the study: The fall in TCR beta diversity per million T cells was roughly linear with age.

This clonotype has only a few counts. No antigen is known for it. The junction differs from germline at one of its ends, possibly a read error. This CDR3 has 17 amino acids. The germline V gene encodes CDR1 LNHNV and CDR2 YYDKDF (reference sequence). Then a second PCR, running roughly 6 to 11 cycles, was carried out with a sample-barcoded 5' primer and a J-beta primer mix. Each CDR3 protein is one row after TCRdb ran MiXCR on the 5' RACE reads. The sample lists 2 million or so distinct CDR3 sequences; 49% were seen once. The receptor's source is a woman between 35 and 50 years old in good health. The chain uses TRBV15 and TRBJ2-7; D not resolved. The sample consisted of blood. CDR3 sequence (DNA): TGCGCCACCAGCAGAGGAACCACAGTGCCTAGCTCCTACGAGCAGTACTTC. Protein product: CATSRGTTVPSSYEQYF.